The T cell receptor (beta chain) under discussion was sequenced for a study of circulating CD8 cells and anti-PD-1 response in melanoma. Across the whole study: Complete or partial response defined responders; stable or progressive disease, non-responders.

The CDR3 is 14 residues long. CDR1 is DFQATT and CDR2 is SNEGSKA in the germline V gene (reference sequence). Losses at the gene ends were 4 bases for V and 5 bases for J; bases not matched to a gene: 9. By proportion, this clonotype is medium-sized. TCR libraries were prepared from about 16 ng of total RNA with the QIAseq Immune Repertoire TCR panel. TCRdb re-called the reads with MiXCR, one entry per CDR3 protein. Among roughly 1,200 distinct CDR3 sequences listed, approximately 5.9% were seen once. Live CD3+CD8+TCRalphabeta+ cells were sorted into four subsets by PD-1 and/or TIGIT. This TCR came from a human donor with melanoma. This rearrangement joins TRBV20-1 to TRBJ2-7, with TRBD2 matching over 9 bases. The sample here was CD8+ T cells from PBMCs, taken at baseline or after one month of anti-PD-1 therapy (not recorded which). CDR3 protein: CSATNLAGWDEQYF. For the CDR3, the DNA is TGCAGTGCTACCAATCTAGCGGGGTGGGACGAGCAGTACTTC.